A selection of T cell receptor beta chains follows, all from one sample in a study of blood T cell repertoires in COVID-19. Here immunoSEQ multiplex PCR was the method, and the copy in TCRdb shows in-frame clones only, minus some. The sample records under 200,000 clones, 65% to 85% being singletons. Sequencing used PBMCs or T cells enriched from blood (not recorded which). These receptors originate from a woman aged 40 to 49 with acute COVID-19. The CDR3 runs from the conserved cysteine through the conserved F or W. D genes are given only for firm matches. Some rows mark clone size as missing; the rest say once, few, many or name a class of expanded clone.

clone_size: .; d_call: .; cdr3_length: 21; j_call: TRBJ2-3; v_call: TRBV12-5; cdr3_nt: TGTGCTAGTGGAACTAATCCGGGACAAGTCTTCGGGGCTATCCGCACAGATACGCAGTATTTT; cdr3_aa: CASGTNPGQVFGAIRTDTQYF
clone_size: many; d_call: .; cdr3_length: 14; j_call: TRBJ2-7; v_call: TRBV30; cdr3_nt: TGTGCCTGGAGTGTACGCGGCGGGTCCTACGAGCAGTACTTC; cdr3_aa: CAWSVRGGSYEQYF
clone_size: .; d_call: TRBD2; cdr3_length: 17; j_call: TRBJ2-1; v_call: TRBV14; cdr3_nt: TGTGCCAGCAGCCAAGATCGAGCGGGAGGGCCGCGAAATGAGCAGTTCTTC; cdr3_aa: CASSQDRAGGPRNEQFF
clone_size: .; d_call: .; cdr3_length: 13; j_call: TRBJ1-1; v_call: TRBV6-5; cdr3_nt: TGTGCCAGCGGGGTTGGGGGCTGGACTGAAGCTTTCTTT; cdr3_aa: CASGVGGWTEAFF
clone_size: .; d_call: .; cdr3_length: 14; j_call: TRBJ2-3; v_call: TRBV7-3; cdr3_nt: TGTGCCAGCAGCTTGGACAGCTCCACAGATACGCAGTATTTT; cdr3_aa: CASSLDSSTDTQYF
clone_size: .; d_call: .; cdr3_length: 16; j_call: TRBJ2-3; v_call: TRBV14; cdr3_nt: TGTGCCAGCAACCAACGGGGTGCCCGGGGCACAGATACGCAGTATTTT; cdr3_aa: CASNQRGARGTDTQYF
clone_size: once; d_call: .; cdr3_length: 15; j_call: TRBJ2-1; v_call: TRBV5-4; cdr3_nt: TGTGCCAGCAGCCCGGACGGGGGAGCGTACAATGAGCAGTTCTTC; cdr3_aa: CASSPDGGAYNEQFF
clone_size: .; d_call: TRBD1; cdr3_length: 16; j_call: TRBJ2-7; v_call: TRBV3-1/TRBV3-2; cdr3_nt: TGTGCCAGCAGCCAAGACTACTCGGGACAGGACTCGCCGTTCGCATTC; cdr3_aa: CASSQDYSGQDSPFAF
clone_size: .; d_call: .; cdr3_length: 15; j_call: TRBJ2-7; v_call: TRBV19; cdr3_nt: TGTGCCAGTAGTACCCAATCGACAGGTTCCTACGAGCAGTACTTC; cdr3_aa: CASSTQSTGSYEQYF
clone_size: .; d_call: TRBD2; cdr3_length: 15; j_call: TRBJ2-5; v_call: TRBV6-6; cdr3_nt: TGTGCCAGCAGTTCCGGACTAGCGGGAGTGGAGACCCAGTACTTC; cdr3_aa: CASSSGLAGVETQYF
clone_size: .; d_call: TRBD1; cdr3_length: 17; j_call: TRBJ2-2; v_call: TRBV5-1; cdr3_nt: TGCGCCAGCAGCCAGGGACAGGCCGGGTTGTACACCGGGGAGCTGTTTTTT; cdr3_aa: CASSQGQAGLYTGELFF
clone_size: .; d_call: .; cdr3_length: 16; j_call: TRBJ1-1; v_call: TRBV15; cdr3_nt: TGTGCCACCAGCAGAGGGGGTGGCGGCGGGGGCACTGAAGCTTTCTTT; cdr3_aa: CATSRGGGGGGTEAFF
clone_size: .; d_call: TRBD1; cdr3_length: 16; j_call: TRBJ1-3; v_call: TRBV2; cdr3_nt: TGTGCCAGCAATATGGCCGCAAGGACAGGGGAAAACACCATATATTTT; cdr3_aa: CASNMAARTGENTIYF
clone_size: .; d_call: .; cdr3_length: 14; j_call: TRBJ1-1; v_call: TRBV9; cdr3_nt: TGTGCCAGCAGCGGCCCGGGACAGAACACTGAAGCTTTCTTT; cdr3_aa: CASSGPGQNTEAFF
clone_size: .; d_call: .; cdr3_length: 16; j_call: TRBJ1-4; v_call: TRBV5-4; cdr3_nt: TGTGCCAGCAGCTTGGGTCAGGGAGGAGAGAGTGAAAAACTGTTTTTT; cdr3_aa: CASSLGQGGESEKLFF
clone_size: few; d_call: TRBD1; cdr3_length: 15; j_call: TRBJ1-6; v_call: TRBV6-1; cdr3_nt: TGTGCCAGCAGTGAAATTGGGACAGCAAATTCACCCCTCCACTTT; cdr3_aa: CASSEIGTANSPLHF
clone_size: .; d_call: TRBD2; cdr3_length: 18; j_call: TRBJ2-7; v_call: TRBV10-2; cdr3_nt: TGCGCCAGCAGTGAGTGGGGGTGGGTAGCGGGAGGGATGAACGAGCAGTACTTC; cdr3_aa: CASSEWGWVAGGMNEQYF
clone_size: few; d_call: TRBD1; cdr3_length: 16; j_call: TRBJ2-2; v_call: TRBV4-1; cdr3_nt: TGCGCCAGCAGCCGCTTGAGGACAGGGGGCACCGGGGAGCTGTTTTTT; cdr3_aa: CASSRLRTGGTGELFF
clone_size: .; d_call: TRBD2; cdr3_length: 17; j_call: TRBJ2-2; v_call: TRBV7-9; cdr3_nt: TGTGCCAGCAGCCGATGGATGGAGGTACTAGCGGCCGGGGAGCTGTTTTTT; cdr3_aa: CASSRWMEVLAAGELFF
clone_size: .; d_call: TRBD1; cdr3_length: 13; j_call: TRBJ2-1; v_call: TRBV29-1; cdr3_nt: TGCAGCGTGGACGGACAGGGTTACAATGAGCAGTTCTTC; cdr3_aa: CSVDGQGYNEQFF
clone_size: .; d_call: .; cdr3_length: 15; j_call: TRBJ1-2; v_call: TRBV21-1; cdr3_nt: TGTGCCAGCAGAAAGAGCATAGCGGCACCCTATGGCTACACCTTC; cdr3_aa: CASRKSIAAPYGYTF
clone_size: .; d_call: .; cdr3_length: 13; j_call: TRBJ1-1; v_call: TRBV12-3/TRBV12-4; cdr3_nt: TGTGCCAGCAGTTTATTCGCACAGATAGAAGCTTTCTTT; cdr3_aa: CASSLFAQIEAFF
clone_size: .; d_call: .; cdr3_length: 13; j_call: TRBJ2-1; v_call: TRBV3-1/TRBV3-2; cdr3_nt: TGTGCCAGCAGCCAAGGAGGGAGCCCTCGTCCGTTCTTC; cdr3_aa: CASSQGGSPRPFF
clone_size: few; d_call: .; cdr3_length: 13; j_call: TRBJ2-2; v_call: TRBV6-1; cdr3_nt: TGTGCCAGCAGTTATAGGGGCCCCGGGGAGCTGTTTTTT; cdr3_aa: CASSYRGPGELFF
clone_size: .; d_call: .; cdr3_length: 12; j_call: TRBJ2-1; v_call: TRBV24-1; cdr3_nt: TGTGCCACCAGTGAGACTTACAATGAGCAGTTCTTC; cdr3_aa: CATSETYNEQFF
clone_size: .; d_call: .; cdr3_length: 14; j_call: TRBJ2-5; v_call: TRBV6-5; cdr3_nt: TGTGCCAGCAGACCGGGGAGGCACCAAGAGACCCAGTACTTC; cdr3_aa: CASRPGRHQETQYF
clone_size: .; d_call: TRBD1; cdr3_length: 17; j_call: TRBJ1-1; v_call: TRBV5-6; cdr3_nt: TGTGCCAGCAGCTTCGCCGGGACAGGAAACATGAACACTGAAGCTTTCTTT; cdr3_aa: CASSFAGTGNMNTEAFF
clone_size: .; d_call: .; cdr3_length: 13; j_call: TRBJ1-2; v_call: TRBV7-2; cdr3_nt: TGTGCCAGCAGCACTCTAGGGGGGGAGGGCTACACCTTC; cdr3_aa: CASSTLGGEGYTF
clone_size: .; d_call: TRBD2; cdr3_length: 18; j_call: TRBJ2-3; v_call: TRBV2; cdr3_nt: TGTGCCAGCAGTCGTCTTAGCGGGAGGGGGAGTAGCACAGATACGCAGTATTTT; cdr3_aa: CASSRLSGRGSSTDTQYF
clone_size: .; d_call: .; cdr3_length: 12; j_call: TRBJ1-6; v_call: TRBV19; cdr3_nt: TGTGCCACTTCAAGGGGGAATTCACCCCTCCACTTT; cdr3_aa: CATSRGNSPLHF
clone_size: .; d_call: .; cdr3_length: 15; j_call: TRBJ2-5; v_call: TRBV5-1; cdr3_nt: TGCGCCAGCAGCTTGGGATCTTCGGGGAAAGAGACCCAGTACTTC; cdr3_aa: CASSLGSSGKETQYF
clone_size: .; d_call: .; cdr3_length: 11; j_call: TRBJ2-2; v_call: TRBV24-1; cdr3_nt: TGTGCCACCAGTGCGGGGAGGGAGCTGTTTTTT; cdr3_aa: CATSAGRELFF
clone_size: few; d_call: .; cdr3_length: 15; j_call: TRBJ2-7; v_call: TRBV25-1; cdr3_nt: TGTGCCAGCAGTGGCCGACGGGACATCTCCTACGAGCAGTACTTC; cdr3_aa: CASSGRRDISYEQYF
clone_size: .; d_call: .; cdr3_length: 15; j_call: TRBJ1-2; v_call: TRBV6-5; cdr3_nt: TGTGCCAGCAGTTACGGGTCAGGTTTTATCTATGGCTACACCTTC; cdr3_aa: CASSYGSGFIYGYTF
clone_size: .; d_call: .; cdr3_length: 16; j_call: TRBJ1-6; v_call: TRBV5-6; cdr3_nt: TGTGCCAGCAGCCGGGCGTCGGGATTGGGCAATTCACCCCTCCACTTT; cdr3_aa: CASSRASGLGNSPLHF
clone_size: .; d_call: .; cdr3_length: 17; j_call: TRBJ2-1; v_call: TRBV7-3; cdr3_nt: TGTGCCAGCAGCTTAGGGTGGGCGGGGAACTCCTACAATGAGCAGTTCTTC; cdr3_aa: CASSLGWAGNSYNEQFF
clone_size: .; d_call: TRBD1; cdr3_length: 13; j_call: TRBJ1-1; v_call: TRBV7-9; cdr3_nt: TGTGCCAGCAGTTCTATCACAGGGGTTGAAGCTTTCTTT; cdr3_aa: CASSSITGVEAFF
clone_size: few; d_call: TRBD1; cdr3_length: 15; j_call: TRBJ2-4; v_call: TRBV5-1; cdr3_nt: TGCGCCAGCAGCTTGGGACAGGGAGACAAAAACATTCAGTACTTC; cdr3_aa: CASSLGQGDKNIQYF
clone_size: .; d_call: TRBD2; cdr3_length: 17; j_call: TRBJ2-6; v_call: TRBV7-2; cdr3_nt: TGTGCCAGCAGCTTAGGGACTAGGACCTCTGGGGCCAACGTCCTGACTTTC; cdr3_aa: CASSLGTRTSGANVLTF
clone_size: .; d_call: .; cdr3_length: 17; j_call: TRBJ1-4; v_call: TRBV2; cdr3_nt: TGTGCCAGCAGTAAACAACGGGGGGGCGCACCTAATGAAAAACTGTTTTTT; cdr3_aa: CASSKQRGGAPNEKLFF
clone_size: .; d_call: .; cdr3_length: 14; j_call: TRBJ1-6; v_call: TRBV6-5; cdr3_nt: TGTGCCAGCAGTTACGAACTAAATAATTCACCCCTCCACTTT; cdr3_aa: CASSYELNNSPLHF
clone_size: .; d_call: .; cdr3_length: 14; j_call: TRBJ1-3; v_call: TRBV12-5; cdr3_nt: TGTGCTAGTGCCATGGGGGGCTCTGGAAACACCATATATTTT; cdr3_aa: CASAMGGSGNTIYF
clone_size: .; d_call: .; cdr3_length: 17; j_call: TRBJ1-5; v_call: TRBV5-3; cdr3_nt: TGTGCCAGAAGCTTGAAAAACAGGACAGATAGCAATCAGCCCCAGCATTTT; cdr3_aa: CARSLKNRTDSNQPQHF
clone_size: .; d_call: .; cdr3_length: 17; j_call: TRBJ1-4; v_call: TRBV15; cdr3_nt: TGTGCCACCAGCAGAGATTCACTTTCAAGCCCGAGAGAAAAACTGTTTTTT; cdr3_aa: CATSRDSLSSPREKLFF
clone_size: .; d_call: TRBD2; cdr3_length: 16; j_call: TRBJ2-3; v_call: TRBV7-9; cdr3_nt: TGTGCCAGCAGCGCTACTAGCGGGAGGGTACCAGATACGCAGTATTTT; cdr3_aa: CASSATSGRVPDTQYF
clone_size: .; d_call: .; cdr3_length: 17; j_call: TRBJ1-4; v_call: TRBV6-2/TRBV6-3; cdr3_nt: TGTGCCAGCAGTTACCCATCGAGGCAGCGAGTTAATGAAAAACTGTTTTTT; cdr3_aa: CASSYPSRQRVNEKLFF
clone_size: few; d_call: TRBD1; cdr3_length: 20; j_call: TRBJ1-1; v_call: TRBV4-1; cdr3_nt: TGCGCCAGCAGCCAAGACCCTCCCGGACAGGGACGGGCCCGGAACACTGAAGCTTTCTTT; cdr3_aa: CASSQDPPGQGRARNTEAFF
clone_size: few; d_call: .; cdr3_length: 15; j_call: TRBJ1-2; v_call: TRBV4-2; cdr3_nt: TGTGCCAGCAGCCAAGAAAGGGTGGGGGCTCGGGGCTACACCTTC; cdr3_aa: CASSQERVGARGYTF